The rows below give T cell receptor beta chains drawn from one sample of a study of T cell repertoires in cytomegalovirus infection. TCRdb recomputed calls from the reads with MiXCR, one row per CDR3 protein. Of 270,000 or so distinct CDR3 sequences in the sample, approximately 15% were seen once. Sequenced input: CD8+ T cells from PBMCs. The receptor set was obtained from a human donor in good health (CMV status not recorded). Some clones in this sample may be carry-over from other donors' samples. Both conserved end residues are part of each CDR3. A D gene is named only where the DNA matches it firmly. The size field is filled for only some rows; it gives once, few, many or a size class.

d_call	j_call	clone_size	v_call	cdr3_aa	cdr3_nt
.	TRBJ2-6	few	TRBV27	CASSLFQVPGANVLTF	TGTGCCAGCAGTTTATTTCAGGTCCCTGGGGCCAACGTCCTGACTTTC
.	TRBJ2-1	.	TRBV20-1	CSATRGDEQFF	TGCAGTGCTACCCGGGGTGATGAGCAGTTCTTC
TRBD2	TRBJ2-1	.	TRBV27	CASRPSGGPLSEQFF	TGTGCCAGCAGACCTAGCGGGGGGCCCCTTAGTGAGCAGTTCTTC
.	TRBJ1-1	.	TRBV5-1	CASSLLQGNTEAFF	TGCGCCAGCAGCCTATTACAAGGGAACACTGAAGCTTTCTTT
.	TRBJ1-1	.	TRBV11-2	CASSPEGDNTEAFF	TGTGCCAGCAGCCCTGAAGGGGATAACACTGAAGCTTTCTTT
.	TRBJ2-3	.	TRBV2	CASKGVARSTDTQYF	TGTGCCAGCAAAGGGGTGGCCCGTAGCACAGATACGCAGTATTTT
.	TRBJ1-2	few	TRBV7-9	CASSQKEGTTNYGYTF	TGTGCCAGCAGCCAGAAGGAGGGGACCACTAACTATGGCTACACCTTC
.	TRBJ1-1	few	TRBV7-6	CASSSAGEYTEAFF	TGTGCCAGCAGCTCGGCGGGAGAGTACACTGAAGCTTTCTTT
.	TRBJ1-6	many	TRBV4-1	CASSQDRAARLHF	TGCGCCAGCAGCCAAGATCGGGCCGCTCGACTCCACTTT
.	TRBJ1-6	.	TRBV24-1	CATSAISEDTGTHYNSPLHF	TGTGCCACCAGCGCGATTTCGGAGGACACTGGGACCCACTATAATTCACCCCTCCACTTT
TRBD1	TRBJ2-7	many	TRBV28	CASSLGQGPHEQYF	TGTGCCAGCAGTTTGGGACAGGGACCCCACGAGCAGTACTTC
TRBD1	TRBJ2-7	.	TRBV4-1	CASSQPGGATYEQYF	TGCGCCAGCAGCCAACCAGGGGGCGCGACCTACGAGCAGTACTTC
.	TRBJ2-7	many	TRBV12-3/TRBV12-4	CASSWGMRVGVHEQYF	TGTGCCAGCAGTTGGGGTATGCGTGTCGGAGTCCACGAGCAGTACTTC
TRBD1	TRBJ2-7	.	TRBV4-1	CASSQEKGTGGLYF	TGCGCCAGCAGCCAAGAAAAAGGGACAGGGGGCCTGTACTTC
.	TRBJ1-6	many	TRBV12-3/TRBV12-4	CASSFAQVNSPLHF	TGTGCCAGCAGTTTTGCGCAGGTTAATTCACCCCTCCACTTT
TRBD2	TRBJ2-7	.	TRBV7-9	CASSPQGTLGRERYEQYF	TGTGCCAGCAGTCCTCAGGGAACCCTAGGGCGGGAGCGGTACGAGCAGTACTTC
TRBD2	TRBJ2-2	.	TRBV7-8	CASSLVLAGDGELFF	TGTGCCAGCAGCTTAGTGCTAGCGGGGGACGGGGAGCTGTTTTTT
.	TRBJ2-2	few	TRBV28	CASSLLGYTGELFF	TGTGCCAGCAGTTTACTGGGATACACCGGGGAGCTGTTTTTT
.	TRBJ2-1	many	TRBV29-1	CSVPGEQFF	TGCAGCGTTCCGGGTGAGCAGTTCTTC
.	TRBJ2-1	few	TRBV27	CASSQRGSGEQFF	TGTGCCAGCAGCCAGAGAGGAAGTGGTGAGCAGTTCTTC
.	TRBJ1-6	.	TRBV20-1	CSARSYNSPLHF	TGCAGTGCTAGATCCTATAATTCACCCCTCCACTTT
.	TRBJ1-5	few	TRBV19	CASSGPFNQPQHF	TGTGCCAGTAGTGGACCCTTCAATCAGCCCCAGCATTTT
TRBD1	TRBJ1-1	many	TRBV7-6	CASSLRTGWDTEAFF	TGTGCCAGCAGCTTAAGGACAGGGTGGGACACTGAAGCTTTCTTT
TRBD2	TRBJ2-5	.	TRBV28	CASSSPGLAGGQETQYF	TGTGCCAGCAGTTCCCCGGGACTAGCGGGGGGGCAAGAGACCCAGTACTTC
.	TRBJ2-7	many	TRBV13	CASSLLAVGSYEQYF	TGTGCCAGCAGCCTTTTAGCGGTGGGCTCCTACGAGCAGTACTTC
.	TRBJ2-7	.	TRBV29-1	CSVRNRASYEQYF	TGCAGCGTGCGTAACAGGGCGAGCTACGAGCAGTACTTC
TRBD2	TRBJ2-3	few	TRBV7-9	CASSPIPGGLNTDTQYF	TGTGCCAGCAGCCCAATCCCCGGGGGGTTGAACACAGATACGCAGTATTTT
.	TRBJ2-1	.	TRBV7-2	CASSLRGGGDEQFF	TGTGCCAGCAGCCTGAGGGGGGGCGGGGATGAGCAGTTCTTC
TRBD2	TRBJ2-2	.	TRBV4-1	CASSPQGLAGAPNTGELFF	TGCGCCAGCAGCCCCCAGGGGCTAGCGGGGGCCCCGAACACCGGGGAGCTGTTTTTT
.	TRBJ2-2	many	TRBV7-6	CASSSGGGNTGELFF	TGTGCCAGCAGCTCCGGCGGCGGTAACACCGGGGAGCTGTTTTTT
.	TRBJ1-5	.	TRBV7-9	CASSLDREPQHF	TGTGCCAGCAGCTTAGACAGGGAGCCCCAGCATTTT
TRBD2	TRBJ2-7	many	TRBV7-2	CASSFPERGVTYEQYF	TGTGCCAGCAGCTTTCCAGAGCGGGGGGTAACCTACGAGCAGTACTTC
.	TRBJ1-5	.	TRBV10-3	CAISEDTLSNQPQHF	TGTGCCATCAGTGAGGACACCTTGAGCAATCAGCCCCAGCATTTT
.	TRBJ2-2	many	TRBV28	CASSFPEDSSNTGELFF	TGTGCCAGCAGTTTCCCCGAGGACAGTTCGAACACCGGGGAGCTGTTTTTT
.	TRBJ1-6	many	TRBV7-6	CASSLAWGGDSPLHF	TGTGCCAGCAGCTTAGCCTGGGGCGGTGATTCACCCCTCCACTTT
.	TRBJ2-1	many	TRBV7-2	CASSLSQSSYNEQFF	TGTGCCAGCAGCTTGAGTCAGAGCTCCTACAATGAGCAGTTCTTC
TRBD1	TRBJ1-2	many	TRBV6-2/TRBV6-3	CASSFEITGTGISGLYGYTF	TGTGCCAGCAGCTTCGAGATAACCGGGACAGGAATTTCGGGGCTCTATGGCTACACCTTC